These 20 T cell receptor beta chains were all obtained from the same sample, sequenced in a study of T cells in Graves' hyperthyroidism and ophthalmopathy. Amplified TCR beta CDR3 regions derived from RNA transcripts. HTBI primers were employed in a first-round RT-PCR of the TCR CDR3. TCRdb recomputed calls from the multiplex PCR reads with MiXCR, one row per CDR3 protein. The sample includes 500,000 to 700,000 distinct CDR3 sequences, 16% of them seen just once. Input material: blood. These TCRs come from a young woman with Graves' hyperthyroidism.

V gene TRBV10-2 combines with J gene TRBJ1-1; no clear D gene. Germline CDR1 is WSHSY and CDR2 is SAAADI. This CDR3 comprises 13 residues. The V gene lost 0 bases and the J gene lost 7 bases, with 9 bases spanning the gap. Here the CDR3 reads CASSESRRIEAFF. The CDR3 nucleotides read TGCGCCAGCAGTGAGTCTAGGCGAATTGAAGCTTTCTTT.

This clonotype was picked up a small number of times. The V gene is TRBV7-9, the J gene TRBJ2-3; the match to TRBD2 covers 7 bases. Germline CDR1 and CDR2: SEHNR and FQNEAQ (reference sequence). The V segment lost 2 bases and the J segment 4 bases; nucleotides outside the gene matches: 3. The CDR3 totals 14 residues. In DNA, the CDR3 is TGTGCCAGCAGCTTAACGGCGGGAGCAGATACGCAGTATTTT. Its protein product is CASSLTAGADTQYF.

In its sample, this clonotype was seen many times. V and J are TRBV18 and TRBJ2-1; D remains ambiguous. This CDR3 has 15 residues. Trimming shortened V by 3 bases and J by 3 bases, and 12 bases separated the two germline ends. Per the germline V gene, CDR1 is KGHSH and CDR2 is LQKENI. CDR3 bases: TGTGCCAGCTCACCGGCGGCGGCCCGCTACAATGAGCAGTTCTTC. Protein sequence: CASSPAAARYNEQFF. Looking up the rest from reference TRBV18 and TRBJ2-1 gives the full variable domain: NAGVMQNPRHLVRRRGQEARLRCSPMKGHSHVYWYRQLPEEGLKFMVYLQKENIIDESGMPKERFSAEFPKEGPSILRIQQVVRGDSAAYFCASSPAAARYNEQFFGPGTRLTVL.

There are a few counts of this clonotype. Here the CDR3 reads CASGGREGTTDTQYF. CDR3 DNA sequence: TGTGCCAGCGGGGGGAGAGAGGGTACCACAGATACGCAGTATTTT. This chain connects TRBV7-9 to TRBJ2-3; D perhaps matches TRBD2 (6 bases). V was cut by 8 bases and J by 2 bases, with 17 bases left in between. The germline CDR1 and CDR2 sequences are SEHNR and FQNEAQ (reference sequence). The CDR3 is 15 amino acids. The full variable domain, its missing parts supplied by reference TRBV7-9 and TRBJ2-3, is DTGVSQNPRHKITKRGQNVTFRCDPISEHNRLYWYRQTLGQGPEFLTYFQNEAQLEKSRLLSDRFSAERPKGSFSTLEIQRTEQGDSAMYLCASGGREGTTDTQYFGPGTRLTVL.

The chain carries TRBV6-1 and TRBJ1-1; D is perhaps TRBD1 (5 bases). Germline V gene data show CDR1 as MNHNS and CDR2 as SASEGT. The CDR3 extends over 12 amino acids. Deletions cut 6 bases from V and 5 bases from J, with 10 bases between. The CDR3 DNA sequence: TGTGCCAGCAGGAGGGGCGGGACTGAAGCTTTCTTT. This codes for CASRRGGTEAFF.

This clonotype was detected many times. This rearrangement joins TRBV7-6 to TRBJ1-1; D uncertain. The V gene lost 3 bases and the J gene lost 0 bases, with 8 bases spanning the gap. The CDR3 contains 14 residues. Germline loops: CDR1 SGHVS, CDR2 FNYEAQ. CDR3 DNA: TGTGCCAGCAGCTTCGGCGGCATGAACACTGAAGCTTTCTTT. Translated: CASSFGGMNTEAFF. The full variable domain, completed using reference TRBV7-6 and TRBJ1-1, is GAGVSQSPRYKVTKRGQDVALRCDPISGHVSLYWYRQALGQGPEFLTYFNYEAQQDKSGLPNDRFSAERPEGSISTLTIQRTEQRDSAMYRCASSFGGMNTEAFFGQGTRLTVV.

Only a few counts were recorded for this clonotype. The chain combines TRBV7-3 with TRBJ2-2, with D maybe TRBD2 (5 bases). V lost 4 bases to trimming and J lost 4 bases, with 13 bases between them. Germline-derived CDR1 and CDR2 are SGHTA and FQGTGA. The CDR3 runs 15 residues. CDR3 loop: CASSWERSGTGELFF. The CDR3 DNA sequence: TGTGCCAGCAGCTGGGAGCGATCTGGCACCGGGGAGCTGTTTTTT.

Ten or more counts support this clonotype. The chain carries TRBV12-3 or TRBV12-4 and TRBJ1-1; D is undetermined. Trimming pared 6 bases from V and 0 bases from J, leaving 17 bases between. CDR3 size: 16 residues. The CDR3: CASSRNNPPMNTEAFF. In DNA form, the CDR3 reads TGTGCCAGCAGCCGAAACAACCCCCCTATGAACACTGAAGCTTTCTTT.

This clonotype occurred a few times. The chain couples TRBV7-9 to TRBJ1-6, with unresolved D. Per germline, CDR1 SEHNR and CDR2 FQNEAQ (reference sequence). The CDR3 has 14 amino acids. V lost 5 bases to trimming and J lost 11 bases, with 16 bases between them. The CDR3: CASSAGSSGAPLHF. The CDR3 DNA reads as TGTGCCAGCAGCGCCGGGTCCAGCGGGGCACCCCTCCACTTT.

This clonotype was counted at least ten times. The rearrangement joins TRBV7-2 to TRBJ2-1, with 7 bases aligning to TRBD2. The germline V gene encodes CDR1 SGHTA and CDR2 FQGNSA. The CDR3 has 16 residues. The J segment lost 7 bases and the V segment lost 1 base, leaving 10 bases of the junction unmatched. CDR3 residues: CASSLGGGPMRNEQFF. In DNA form, the CDR3 reads TGTGCCAGCAGCTTAGGGGGAGGGCCTATGAGGAATGAGCAGTTCTTC.

The table lists this clonotype with a few counts. The rearrangement links TRBV4-3 to TRBJ1-2; the match to TRBD1 covers 12 bases. Germline V gene lookup returns CDR1 LGHNA and CDR2 YSLEER. J gave up 7 bases and V 5 bases, and 8 bases lay outside the gene matches. This CDR3 contains 15 residues. CDR3 bases: TGCGCCAGCAGCGATCCGGGACAGGGGGCCGGTGGCTACACCTTC. It codes for CASSDPGQGAGGYTF.

In DNA form, the CDR3 reads TGTGCCAGCAGTGACTGTAAGCCTACCGAAGCTTTCTTT. Its protein is CASSDCKPTEAFF. The rearrangement links TRBV6-4 to TRBJ1-1; the D is unclear. This CDR3 contains 13 residues. Trimming pared 1 base from V and 8 bases from J, leaving 11 bases between. CDR1 and CDR2 (germline): MRHNA, SNTAGT.

This clonotype has just a few counts. The rearrangement uses TRBV5-4 and TRBJ1-2, with TRBD1 identical over 11 bases. The V gene end was trimmed by 0 bases and the J gene end by 7 bases; junction bases not matched to a gene: 8. CDR1 is SGHNT, CDR2 YYREEE, per germline (reference sequence). The length of the CDR3 is 16 residues. CDR3 DNA: TGTGCCAGCAGCTTGGAGGGGACAGGGGGATTCGGTGGCTACACCTTC. Encoded protein: CASSLEGTGGFGGYTF.

In this sample, this clonotype turned up a few times. This chain joins TRBV20-1 and TRBJ2-3; possible D gene TRBD2, 5 bases. With 3 bases removed from V and 5 bases from J, the gap between germline ends came to 15 bases. The CDR3 loop spans 14 amino acids. Germline V lookup: CDR1 DFQATT, CDR2 SNEGSKA (reference sequence). The CDR3 region has the DNA TGCAGTGCTAGCCCCCCGGCGGGTATAGATACGCAGTATTTT. Translated, it gives CSASPPAGIDTQYF.

The chain recombines TRBV19 with TRBJ1-5; D gene ambiguous. CDR1 and CDR2 from the germline V gene are LNHDA and SQIVND (reference sequence). V lost 3 bases and J 6 bases, leaving 9 bases between the germline ends. This CDR3 contains 13 residues. The CDR3: CASSIGVRQPQHF. The DNA of the CDR3 is TGTGCCAGTAGTATTGGGGTGCGTCAGCCCCAGCATTTT. Drawing the rest from reference TRBV19 and TRBJ1-5, the complete variable domain is DGGITQSPKYLFRKEGQNVTLSCEQNLNHDAMYWYRQDPGQGLRLIYYSQIVNDFQKGDIAEGYSVSREKKESFPLTVTSAQKNPTAFYLCASSIGVRQPQHFGDGTRLSIL.

This clonotype was seen many times. V is TRBV12-3 or TRBV12-4 and J is TRBJ2-5; D is perhaps TRBD2 (6 bases). V shed 3 bases and J shed 1 base, with 12 bases lying between them. The CDR3 consists of 15 residues. CDR3 in DNA: TGTGCCAGCAGTTTTTCCCGCGGGACCCAAGAGACCCAGTACTTC. The encoded protein is CASSFSRGTQETQYF.

This clonotype showed up many times. The chain links TRBV12-5 to TRBJ2-3, with TRBD1 matching over 11 bases. CDR3 length: 17 amino acids. V trimming: 2 bases; J trimming: 4 bases; junction bases outside the gene matches: 8. Germline assignment: CDR1 LGHNT and CDR2 FRNRAP. CDR3 nucleotides: TGTGCTAGTGGTTTGCCAACGCTGGGACAGGGGGCAGATACGCAGTATTTT. Its protein product is CASGLPTLGQGADTQYF.

Only a few counts were recorded for this clonotype. The chain is built from TRBV15 and TRBJ1-4; the match to TRBD1 covers 8 bases. V shed 9 bases and J 10 bases; nucleotides not matched to a gene: 13. The germline gives CDR1 LNHNV, CDR2 YYDKDF (reference sequence). The CDR3 extends over 14 amino acids. The CDR3 loop is CATGLDRVGGKLFF. CDR3 bases: TGTGCCACTGGCCTGGACAGGGTTGGGGGAAAACTGTTTTTT.

The sample holds many counts of this clonotype. The J gene is TRBJ2-3, the V gene TRBV7-2; perhaps TRBD2 as D (5 bases). The CDR3 spans 13 residues. Germline assignment: CDR1 SGHTA and CDR2 FQGNSA. The V and J ends lost 3 bases and 10 bases respectively, with 14 bases between them. CDR3: CASSFNERAPQYF. DNA of the CDR3: TGTGCCAGCAGCTTCAATGAGAGGGCCCCGCAGTATTTT.

To note about this clonotype: It may be a read error: a sequence one base away is much more abundant. Here the CDR3 omits its conserved ending phenylalanine or tryptophan, so a read error is the likely source. The gene calls are TRBV12-3 or TRBV12-4 and TRBJ2-4, with D hard to call. Trimming took off 3 bases at V and 5 bases at J, with 5 bases between the two ends. The CDR3 length is 12 residues. The CDR3 nucleotides read TGTGCCAGCAGTTTGGTAGAAAACATTCAGTACCTC. Residues: CASSLVENIQYL.